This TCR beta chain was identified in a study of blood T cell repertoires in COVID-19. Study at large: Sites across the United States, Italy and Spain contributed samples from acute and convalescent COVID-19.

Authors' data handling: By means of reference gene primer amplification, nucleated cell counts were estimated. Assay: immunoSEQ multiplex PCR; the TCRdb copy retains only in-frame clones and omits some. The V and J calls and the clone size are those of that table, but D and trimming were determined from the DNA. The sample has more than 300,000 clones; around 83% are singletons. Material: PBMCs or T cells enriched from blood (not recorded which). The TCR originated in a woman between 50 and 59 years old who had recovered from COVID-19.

CDR3 in DNA: TGTGCCAGTAGTGGGAGAGGGTCGAAAACTGAAGCTTTCTTT. Its protein is CASSGRGSKTEAFF. This sequence joins TRBV19 and TRBJ1-1; no definite D call. V dropped 5 bases and J dropped 5 bases, with 15 bases sitting between them. CDR3 length: 14 amino acids. Germline lookup yields CDR1 LNHDA and CDR2 SQIVND (reference sequence). The full variable domain, with the rest looked up from reference TRBV19 and TRBJ1-1, is DGGITQSPKYLFRKEGQNVTLSCEQNLNHDAMYWYRQDPGQGLRLIYYSQIVNDFQKGDIAEGYSVSREKKESFPLTVTSAQKNPTAFYLCASSGRGSKTEAFFGQGTRLTVV.